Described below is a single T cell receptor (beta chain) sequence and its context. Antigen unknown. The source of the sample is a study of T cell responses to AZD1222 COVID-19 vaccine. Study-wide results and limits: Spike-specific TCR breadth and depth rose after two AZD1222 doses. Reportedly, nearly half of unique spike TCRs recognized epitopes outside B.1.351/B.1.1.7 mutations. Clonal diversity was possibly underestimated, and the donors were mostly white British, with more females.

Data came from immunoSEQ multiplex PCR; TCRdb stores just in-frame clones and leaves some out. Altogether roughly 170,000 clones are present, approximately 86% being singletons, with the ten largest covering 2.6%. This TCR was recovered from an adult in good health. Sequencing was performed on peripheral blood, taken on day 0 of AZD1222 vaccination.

The CDR3 sequence is CASSLAPGPGELFF. The CDR3 coding sequence is TGTGCCAGCAGCTTAGCCCCTGGCCCCGGGGAGCTGTTTTTT. The V and J genes are TRBV7-3 and TRBJ2-2; no definite D call. In germline, CDR1 is SGHTA, CDR2 FQGTGA. V was cut by 2 bases and J by 6 bases, with 10 bases left in between. CDR3 size: 14 residues. Together with reference TRBV7-3 and TRBJ2-2, the CDR3 gives the full variable domain: GAGVSQTPSNKVTEKGKYVELRCDPISGHTALYWYRQSLGQGPEFLIYFQGTGAADDSGLPNDRFFAVRPEGSVSTLKIQRTERGDSAVYLCASSLAPGPGELFFGEGSRLTVL.